This T cell receptor beta chain was recovered during a study of blood T cell repertoires in COVID-19. Assay used: immunoSEQ multiplex PCR; TCRdb lists only in-frame clones, some missing. The sample holds around 700,000 clones, 85% to 90% seen once. Germline V gene data show CDR1 as SGHTA and CDR2 as FQGNSA. Trimming removed 4 bases from V and 7 bases from J; junction bases left unmatched: 11. The CDR3 has 16 amino acids. The source is a young woman with acute or convalescent COVID-19. Sequencing was carried out using peripheral blood. The chain combines TRBV7-2 with TRBJ2-2; 8 bases match TRBD2. The CDR3 is CASSSQPGGADGELFF. The DNA of the CDR3 is TGTGCCAGCAGCTCCCAGCCCGGGGGGGCCGACGGGGAGCTGTTTTTT.